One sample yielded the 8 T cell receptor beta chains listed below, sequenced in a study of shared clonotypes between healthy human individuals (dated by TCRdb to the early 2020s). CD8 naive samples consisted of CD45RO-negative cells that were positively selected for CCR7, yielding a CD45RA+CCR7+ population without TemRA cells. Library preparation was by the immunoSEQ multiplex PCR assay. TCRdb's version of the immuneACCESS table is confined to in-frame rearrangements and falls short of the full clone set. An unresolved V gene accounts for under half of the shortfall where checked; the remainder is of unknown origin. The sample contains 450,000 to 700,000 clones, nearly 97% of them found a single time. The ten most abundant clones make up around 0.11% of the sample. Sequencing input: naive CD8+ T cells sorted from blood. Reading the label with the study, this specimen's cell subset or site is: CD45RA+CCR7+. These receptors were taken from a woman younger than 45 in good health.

Here the CDR3 reads CASSLSLIGETDEQYF. Here the CDR3 DNA reads TGTGCCAGCAGTTTATCCCTCATTGGGGAGACTGACGAGCAGTACTTC. V and J are TRBV28 and TRBJ2-7, with TRBD2 as a possible D gene (5 bases). Germline loops: CDR1 MDHEN, CDR2 SYDVKM. V lost 1 base and J 5 bases, leaving 18 bases between the germline ends. The CDR3 is made up of 16 amino acids.

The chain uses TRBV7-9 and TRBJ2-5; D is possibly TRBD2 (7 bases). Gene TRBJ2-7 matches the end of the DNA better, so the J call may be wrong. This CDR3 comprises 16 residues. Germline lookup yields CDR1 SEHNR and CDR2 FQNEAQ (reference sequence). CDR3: CASSSAGDRRSYEQYF. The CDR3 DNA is TGTGCCAGCAGCTCCGCGGGAGACAGGAGGTCCTACGAGCAGTACTTC.

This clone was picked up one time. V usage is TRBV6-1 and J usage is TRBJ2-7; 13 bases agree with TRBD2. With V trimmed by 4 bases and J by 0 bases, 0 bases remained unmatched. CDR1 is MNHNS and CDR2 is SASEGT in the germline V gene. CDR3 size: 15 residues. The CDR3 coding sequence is TGTGCCAGCAGTGGGACTAGCGGGAGCTCCTACGAGCAGTACTTC. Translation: CASSGTSGSSYEQYF.

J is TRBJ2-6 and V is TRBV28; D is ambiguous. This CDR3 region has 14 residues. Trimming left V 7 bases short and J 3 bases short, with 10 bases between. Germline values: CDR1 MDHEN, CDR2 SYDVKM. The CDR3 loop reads CASMEFGGANVLTF. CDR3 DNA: TGTGCCAGCATGGAGTTCGGTGGGGCCAACGTCCTGACTTTC.

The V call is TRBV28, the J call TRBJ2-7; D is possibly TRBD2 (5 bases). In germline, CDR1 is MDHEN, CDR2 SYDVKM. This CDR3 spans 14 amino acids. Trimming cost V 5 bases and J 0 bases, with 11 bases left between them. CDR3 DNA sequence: TGTGCCAGCAGTCTGGACGGAGGCTCCTACGAGCAGTACTTC. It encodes CASSLDGGSYEQYF.

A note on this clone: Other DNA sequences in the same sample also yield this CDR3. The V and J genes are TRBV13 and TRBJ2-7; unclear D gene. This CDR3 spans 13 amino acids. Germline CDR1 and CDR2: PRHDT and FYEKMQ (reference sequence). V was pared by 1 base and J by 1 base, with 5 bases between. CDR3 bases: TGTGCCAGCAGCTTAGCGGATTCCTACGAGCAGTACTTC. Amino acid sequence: CASSLADSYEQYF. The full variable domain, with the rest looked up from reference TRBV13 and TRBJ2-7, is AAGVIQSPRHLIKEKRETATLKCYPIPRHDTVYWYQQGPGQDPQFLISFYEKMQSDKGSIPDRFSAQQFSDYHSELNMSSLELGDSALYFCASSLADSYEQYFGPGTRLTVT.

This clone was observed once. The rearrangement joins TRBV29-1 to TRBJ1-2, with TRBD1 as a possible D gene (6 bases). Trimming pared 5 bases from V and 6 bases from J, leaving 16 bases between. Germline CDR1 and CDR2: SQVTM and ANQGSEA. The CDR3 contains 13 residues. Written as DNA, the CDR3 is TGCAGCGTTCTAGGGGGGGTTAGGCATGGCTACACCTTC. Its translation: CSVLGGVRHGYTF.

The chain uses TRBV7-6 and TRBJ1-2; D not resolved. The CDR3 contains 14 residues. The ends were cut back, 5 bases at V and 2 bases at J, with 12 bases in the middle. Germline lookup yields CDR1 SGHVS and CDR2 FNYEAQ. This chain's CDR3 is CASSPRLGNYGYTF. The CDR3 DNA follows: TGTGCCAGCAGCCCACGACTGGGGAACTATGGCTACACCTTC.